This TCR beta chain is from a study of blood T cell repertoires in COVID-19. About the study: COVID-19 samples, acute and convalescent, were from the United States, Italy and Spain. Sample material is recorded as cDNA or gDNA derived from T cells, B-cell-depleted T cells, or PBMCs.

In the study's own analysis: Amplification of reference gene primers provided the estimated nucleated cell counts. TCRdb keeps only in-frame clones here, not all; method: immunoSEQ multiplex PCR. That table is the source of V, J and clone size, and D and trimming were worked out from the DNA. The sample shows about 74,000 clones, around 89% of them seen only once. The ends lost 5 bases at V and 5 bases at J; junction bases unmatched: 8. Germline values: CDR1 SGHTA, CDR2 FQGTGA. There are 15 residues in the CDR3. Material: peripheral blood. The TCR comes from a woman older than 75 with acute or convalescent COVID-19. This sequence joins TRBV7-3 and TRBJ2-3; 9 bases fit TRBD2. CDR3 protein: CASSPGGGAGDTQYF. The CDR3 DNA reads as TGTGCCAGCAGCCCGGGCGGGGGGGCCGGAGATACGCAGTATTTT.